This TCR beta chain is drawn from a study of blood T cell repertoires in COVID-19. Study-wide background: Spain, Italy and the United States supplied samples that represented acute and convalescent COVID-19. The cDNA or gDNA used as material had been derived from T cells, B-cell-depleted T cells, or PBMCs.

Participants were aged roughly 18 to 89 years from approximately 25 US areas. Participants classified as exposed had met a COVID-19 case within 2 weeks before study entry. TCRdb's copy holds only in-frame clones and misses some; the assay was immunoSEQ multiplex PCR. The sample consists of under 300,000 clones, around nine tenths of them appearing once. CDR1 and CDR2 (germline): GTSNPN, SVGIG (reference sequence). Trimming pared 0 bases from V and 3 bases from J, leaving 9 bases between. The CDR3 runs to 13 residues. Sequenced: PBMCs or T cells enriched from blood (not recorded which). V gene TRBV30 combines with J gene TRBJ2-7; D remains unclear. This TCR was recovered from a woman between 40 and 55 years old who had been exposed to COVID-19. In nucleotides, the CDR3 is TGTGCCTGGAGTGTTTCTACCCGCTACGAGCAGTACTTC. Amino acid sequence: CAWSVSTRYEQYF. The whole variable domain, filled in from reference TRBV30 and TRBJ2-7, reads SQTIHQWPATLVQPVGSPLSLECTVEGTSNPNLYWYRQAAGRGLQLLFYSVGIGQISSEVPQNLSASRPQDRQFILSSKKLLLSDSGFYLCAWSVSTRYEQYFGPGTRLTVT.